This is a list of T cell receptor beta chains from one sample in a study of blood T cell repertoires in COVID-19. Clones were read by immunoSEQ multiplex PCR, and TCRdb kept only the in-frame ones, dropping some. The data show around 390,000 clones, with 87% seen just once and roughly a tenth held by the top ten. Sequenced input: PBMCs or T cells enriched from blood (not recorded which). Receptors were obtained from a woman aged 50 to 60 who had recovered from COVID-19. Each CDR3 is given with its conserved first and last residue. Some rows have no size entry. The others give once, few or many, or a class for an expanded clone.

TRBV14 | once | CASSPQGLAGNEQFF
TRBV7-9 | - | CASSFQGGSSEAFF
TRBV3-1/TRBV3-2 | - | CASSFSSGGAHEQYF
TRBV29-1 | - | CSVEWSQGNTEAFF
TRBV7-9 | - | CASSRQLPNTEAFF
TRBV28 | - | CASSYRTMNTEAFF
TRBV2 | - | CASNSAGQGEKLFF
TRBV19 | once | CASSRTSSETQYF
TRBV6-5 | - | CASSFRDRYNSPLHF
TRBV2 | - | CASSEGRGVDNEQFF
TRBV3-1/TRBV3-2 | - | CASTGGQGAHYTF
TRBV19 | - | CASSSRTGVSNQPQHF
TRBV30 | once | CAWSVGTTYYGYTF
TRBV12-3/TRBV12-4 | - | CASSGGGHQPQHF
TRBV5-1 | - | CASSNGIRGINTGELFF
TRBV3-1/TRBV3-2 | - | CASTLQGKGTEAFF
TRBV5-6 | - | CASSFRRREKLFF
TRBV11-2 | - | CASSPGSLLETQYF
TRBV5-1 | - | CASSLAEREMNTEAFF
TRBV5-1 | - | CASSPGGGDSGNTIYF
TRBV7-8 | - | CASSPSGTPLNEQFF
TRBV2 | once | CASSEAIEGGGNTIYF
TRBV3-1/TRBV3-2 | - | CASSHLGQSPQETQYF
TRBV19 | - | CASSFRTVRNIQYF
TRBV28 | - | CASNPGVTNEKLFF
TRBV6-5 | once | CASTQGWPGANVLTF
TRBV3-1/TRBV3-2 | - | CASSQEGAPGELFF
TRBV27 | - | CASSPIGQGENTEAFF
TRBV5-1 | - | CASSLPRSGGAFDNEQYF
TRBV7-2 | once | CASSGTGRNTEAFF
TRBV7-2 | - | CASSPTVTNSPLHF
TRBV28 | - | CASSFVRVDSPLHF
TRBV11-2 | - | CASGEGGAGEKLFF
TRBV3-1/TRBV3-2 | - | CASTPGGLAITGELFF
TRBV5-1 | once | CASSFTAGGDTGELFF
TRBV18 | - | CASSPMGQGIDYGYTF
TRBV5-5 | once | CASSLWLPSNTEAFF
TRBV3-1/TRBV3-2 | - | CASSEQGEKWYTEAFF
TRBV7-9 | few | CASSFWGGLAFF
TRBV5-4 | - | CASSLQQGAATGELFF
TRBV5-4 | - | CASSQGQGAVETQYF
TRBV24-1 | - | CATSAETGGLYNEQFF
TRBV27 | - | CASSLSGGRNGNTIYF
TRBV6-5 | - | CASSPLITEGYGYTF
TRBV18 | - | CASSQDRGNEQFF